This TCR beta chain came from a study of control samples from healthy donors and cancer patients. Germline CDR1 SGHAT, CDR2 FQNNGV. V was clipped by 4 bases and J by 3 bases, with 18 bases between them. CDR3 length: 16 residues. Measured with immunoSEQ multiplex PCR; TCRdb has only the in-frame clones, and not every one. The sample consists of about 16,000 clones, 85% to 90% of them appearing once. The receptor was isolated from a man aged 55-75 years with head and neck cancer. The rearrangement links TRBV11-2 to TRBJ1-1; tentatively, D is TRBD1 (6 bases). Sample: PBMCs. CDR3 residues: CASSSNRGLGDTEAFF. DNA for the CDR3: TGTGCCAGCAGCTCAAACCGGGGGCTCGGCGACACTGAAGCTTTCTTT.